These T cell receptor beta chains were read from a single sample in a study of T cell changes during pregnancy in multiple sclerosis. Data came from immunoSEQ multiplex PCR; TCRdb stores just in-frame clones and leaves some out. The sample shows tens of thousands of clones, approximately 93% of them seen only once. Sequences were derived from CD8+ T cells from peripheral blood mononuclear cells, sampled in the second trimester of pregnancy. The receptors were gathered from a female donor with multiple sclerosis, enrolled in a pregnancy study. Each CDR3 is given with its conserved first and last residue. The D gene is left open where the match is weak. The size field is filled for only some rows; it gives once, few, many or a size class.

14 TRBJ1-2 NA NA TRBV4-1 CASSQLDRNYGYTF TGCGCCAGCAGCCAACTGGACAGAAACTATGGCTACACCTTC
15 TRBJ2-1 NA NA TRBV10-3 CAISESGDSSSEQFF TGTGCCATCAGTGAGTCCGGGGATTCCAGCAGTGAGCAGTTCTTC
15 TRBJ1-5 TRBD1 once TRBV9 CASSVEGAGTQPQHF TGTGCCAGCAGCGTCGAGGGGGCAGGGACTCAGCCCCAGCATTTT
13 TRBJ2-3 NA NA TRBV4-1 CASSQPSTDTQYF TGCGCCAGCAGCCAACCAAGCACAGATACGCAGTATTTT
14 TRBJ2-7 TRBD1 once TRBV9 CASSPRDRGYEQYF TGTGCCAGCAGCCCGAGGGACAGGGGCTACGAGCAGTACTTC
15 TRBJ2-1 TRBD1 NA TRBV2 CASSEGQGFVNEQFF TGTGCCAGCAGTGAAGGACAGGGGTTTGTGAATGAGCAGTTCTTC
18 TRBJ2-4 TRBD1 once TRBV5-4 CASSLGGGGQGWENIQYF TGTGCCAGCAGCTTGGGTGGGGGGGGACAGGGTTGGGAAAACATTCAGTACTTC
11 TRBJ2-1 NA medium-sized TRBV7-6 CASSQGNEQFF TGTGCCAGCAGTCAGGGCAATGAGCAGTTCTTC
13 TRBJ1-2 NA NA TRBV25-1 CASSDYENYGYTF TGTGCCAGCAGTGATTATGAGAACTATGGCTACACCTTC
13 TRBJ1-1 NA few TRBV5-6 CASRSGGGTEAFF TGTGCCAGCAGGAGTGGGGGCGGCACTGAAGCTTTCTTT
14 TRBJ2-2 TRBD1 NA TRBV10-3 CAISTGEMVGELFF TGTGCCATATCGACAGGGGAGATGGTCGGGGAGCTGTTTTTT
16 TRBJ2-3 TRBD2 NA TRBV6-1 CASSAFTAGVTDTQYF TGTGCCAGCAGTGCCTTCACAGCGGGGGTCACAGATACGCAGTATTTT
15 TRBJ2-1 TRBD2 NA TRBV12-5 CASGSGLARDNEQFF TGTGCTAGTGGATCCGGACTAGCAAGAGACAATGAGCAGTTCTTC
13 TRBJ2-7 NA NA TRBV30 CAGEGGSSYEQYF TGTGCCGGTGAGGGGGGGTCCTCCTACGAGCAGTACTTC
17 TRBJ2-2 TRBD1 NA TRBV9 CASSAVPGQAYTGELFF TGTGCCAGCAGCGCCGTACCGGGACAGGCTTACACCGGGGAGCTGTTTTTT
16 TRBJ2-1 TRBD1 NA TRBV7-6 CASSLNQGARSDEQFF TGTGCCAGCAGCTTAAACCAGGGGGCAAGGTCTGATGAGCAGTTCTTC